The rows below give T cell receptor beta chains drawn from one sample of a study of blood T cell repertoires in COVID-19. Profiled with immunoSEQ multiplex PCR; TCRdb holds only in-frame clones, not every one. This table holds 150,000 or so clones, around 72% found once. The sample taken for sequencing was peripheral blood. The receptors originated from a woman of 80 years or more with acute or convalescent COVID-19. The conserved cysteine and the conserved F or W are not part of the CDR3 here. D genes are given only for firm matches.

J,V,D,CDR3
TRBJ1-2,TRBV15,NA,ATSRGIDSGYGYT
TRBJ2-5,TRBV7-6,NA,ASSPRQGETQY
TRBJ1-3,TRBV30,NA,AWSNWRGATGNTIY
TRBJ2-1,TRBV9,TRBD2,ASSAGLVAYNEQF
TRBJ1-2,TRBV10-1,NA,ASSEGTSRGYT
TRBJ2-7,TRBV29-1,NA,SVVTGTIGEQY
TRBJ2-7,TRBV9,TRBD1,ASSVAYRGTEQY
TRBJ1-1,TRBV12-3/TRBV12-4,NA,ASSLKEEAF
TRBJ1-1,TRBV10-3,NA,AIRGSDGNTEAF
TRBJ2-1,TRBV5-8,TRBD1,ASRNRDRVENEQF
TRBJ2-5,TRBV28,TRBD1,ASSLAPGGGETQY
TRBJ2-5,TRBV7-9,NA,ASSWGGRETQY
TRBJ2-1,TRBV19,NA,ASSIPGSYNEQF
TRBJ1-6,TRBV6-5,NA,ASSYSDRLNSPLH
TRBJ2-2,TRBV27,TRBD2,ASRHSGSSGTGELF
TRBJ1-3,TRBV28,NA,ASSGLGRGNTIY
TRBJ1-5,TRBV29-1,NA,SVEDYDQPQH
TRBJ2-5,TRBV5-6,NA,ASSFKESGETQY
TRBJ1-6,TRBV10-1,NA,ASSEGSPAGTLH
TRBJ2-7,TRBV28,NA,ASSRTARVNEQY
TRBJ2-7,TRBV27,TRBD1,ASSNKKTGRGYEQY
TRBJ1-1,TRBV6-6,NA,ASIQGWGTEAF
TRBJ2-3,TRBV25-1,NA,ASRVTGSTDTQY
TRBJ2-1,TRBV13,TRBD2,ASSLGSGRAGNEQF
TRBJ2-2,TRBV6-2/TRBV6-3,TRBD2,ASSYLLAGITGELF
TRBJ1-1,TRBV7-7,NA,ASRTGQNTEAF
TRBJ2-7,TRBV18,TRBD1,ASSPGTGGDYEQY
TRBJ1-1,TRBV28,NA,ASSSGGQSNTEAF
TRBJ2-6,TRBV24-1,TRBD2,ATSKAGAGANVLT
TRBJ1-5,TRBV6-5,NA,ASSHTGYQPQH
TRBJ2-7,TRBV28,NA,ASRGPTVYEQY
TRBJ1-5,TRBV2,NA,ATHQNAGNQPQH
TRBJ1-5,TRBV2,NA,ASSEGLYSNQPQH
TRBJ2-5,TRBV27,TRBD1,ASSFGDRDRETQY
TRBJ2-5,TRBV10-3,TRBD2,AIVLIGTSASGRQETQY
TRBJ2-3,TRBV10-1,TRBD2,ASSSNLAGGTDTQY
TRBJ2-7,TRBV2,TRBD2,ASSEQAGGPHEQY
TRBJ2-7,TRBV7-3,TRBD2,ASSPGTSSRSEQY
TRBJ1-5,TRBV5-4,NA,ASSFSPGGGSNQPQH
TRBJ1-1,TRBV29-1,NA,SVTDRGNTEAF
TRBJ1-1,TRBV6-5,NA,ASRPQPPGNTEAF